This T cell receptor beta chain was recovered during a study of response to subunit inactivated influenza vaccine. General study results and limits: Each seasonal influenza vaccination recruits few new T cells, the authors suggested.

TCRdb passed the RT-PCR reads through MiXCR, listing each CDR3 protein once. Among about 650,000 distinct CDR3 sequences, 14% were seen once, and the ten largest hold around 7.6%. Trimming at V came to 7 bases and at J to 0 bases, leaving 6 bases not matched to a gene. This CDR3 region has 15 residues. Per germline, CDR1 SNHLY and CDR2 FYNNEI. This clonotype was counted many times. Its antigen is undetermined. The sequence came from a man aged 45-65 years who received an inactivated influenza vaccine. Sequencing was performed on PBMCs from blood, taken approximately 15 days before vaccination. This chain links TRBV2 with TRBJ2-3; TRBD2 matches at 8 bases. The CDR3 here is CASNPTSESTDTQYF. CDR3 DNA: TGTGCCAGCAACCCGACTAGCGAAAGCACAGATACGCAGTATTTT.